This T cell receptor (beta chain) was documented in a study of blood T cell repertoires in COVID-19. Per germline, CDR1 MNHEY and CDR2 SMNVEV (reference sequence). The CDR3 runs to 13 residues. Trimming removed 8 bases at V and 4 bases at J, with 14 bases between. This table comes from immunoSEQ multiplex PCR, and its TCRdb copy is limited to in-frame clones, with some not included. This sample has roughly 200,000 clones, with 80% to 90% found just once. Sequencing input: PBMCs or T cells enriched from blood (not recorded which). This clonotype was sampled from a woman between 40 and 55 years old with acute COVID-19. V is TRBV27 and J is TRBJ1-1, with D maybe TRBD1 (5 bases). In DNA form, the CDR3 reads TGTGCCAGCCTTATGGGGGGTGGCACTGAAGCTTTCTTT. Its translation: CASLMGGGTEAFF.